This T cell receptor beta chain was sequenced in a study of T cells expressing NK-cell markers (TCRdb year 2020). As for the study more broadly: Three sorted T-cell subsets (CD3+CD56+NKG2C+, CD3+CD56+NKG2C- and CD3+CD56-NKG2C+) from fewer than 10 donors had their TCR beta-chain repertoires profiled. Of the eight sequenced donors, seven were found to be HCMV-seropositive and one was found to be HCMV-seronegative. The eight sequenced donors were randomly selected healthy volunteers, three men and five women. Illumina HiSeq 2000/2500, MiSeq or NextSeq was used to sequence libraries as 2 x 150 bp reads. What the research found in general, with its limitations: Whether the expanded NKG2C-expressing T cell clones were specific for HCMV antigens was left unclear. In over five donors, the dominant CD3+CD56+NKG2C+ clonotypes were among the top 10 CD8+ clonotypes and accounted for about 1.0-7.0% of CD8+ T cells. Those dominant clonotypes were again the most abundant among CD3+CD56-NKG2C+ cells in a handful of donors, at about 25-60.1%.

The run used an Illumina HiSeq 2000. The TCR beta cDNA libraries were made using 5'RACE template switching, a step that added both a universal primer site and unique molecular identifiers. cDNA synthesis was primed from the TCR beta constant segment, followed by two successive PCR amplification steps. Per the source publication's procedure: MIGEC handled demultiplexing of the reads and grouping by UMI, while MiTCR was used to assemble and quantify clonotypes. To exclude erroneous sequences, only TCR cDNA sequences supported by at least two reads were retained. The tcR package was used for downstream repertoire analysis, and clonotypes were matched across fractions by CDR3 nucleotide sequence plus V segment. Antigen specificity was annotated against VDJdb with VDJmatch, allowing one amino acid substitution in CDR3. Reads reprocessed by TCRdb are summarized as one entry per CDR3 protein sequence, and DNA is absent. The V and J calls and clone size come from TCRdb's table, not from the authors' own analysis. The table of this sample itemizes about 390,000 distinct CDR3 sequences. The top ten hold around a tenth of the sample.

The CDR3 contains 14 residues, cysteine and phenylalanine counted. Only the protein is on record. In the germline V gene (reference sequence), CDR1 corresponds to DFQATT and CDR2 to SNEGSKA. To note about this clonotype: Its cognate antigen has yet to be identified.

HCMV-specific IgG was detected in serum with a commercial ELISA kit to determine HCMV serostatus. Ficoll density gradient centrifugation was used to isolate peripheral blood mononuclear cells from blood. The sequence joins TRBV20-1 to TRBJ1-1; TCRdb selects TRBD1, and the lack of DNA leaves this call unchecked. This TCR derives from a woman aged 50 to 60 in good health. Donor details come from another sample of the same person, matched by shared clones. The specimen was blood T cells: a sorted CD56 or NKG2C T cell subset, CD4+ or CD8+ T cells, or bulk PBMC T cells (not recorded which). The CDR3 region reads CSASTGDKNTEAFF.